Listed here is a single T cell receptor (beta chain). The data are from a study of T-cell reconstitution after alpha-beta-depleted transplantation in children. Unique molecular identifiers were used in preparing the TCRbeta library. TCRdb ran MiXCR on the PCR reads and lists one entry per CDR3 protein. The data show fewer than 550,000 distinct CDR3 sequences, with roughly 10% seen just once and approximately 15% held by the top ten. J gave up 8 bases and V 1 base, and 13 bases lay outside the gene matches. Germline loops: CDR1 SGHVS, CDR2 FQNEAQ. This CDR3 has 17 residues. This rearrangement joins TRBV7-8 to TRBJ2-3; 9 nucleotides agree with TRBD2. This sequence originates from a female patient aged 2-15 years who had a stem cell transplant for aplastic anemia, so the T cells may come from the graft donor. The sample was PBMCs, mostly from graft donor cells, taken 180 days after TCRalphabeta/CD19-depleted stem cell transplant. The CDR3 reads CASSLGSRAGGGGTQYF. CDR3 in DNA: TGTGCCAGCAGCTTAGGGTCTAGAGCGGGGGGTGGGGGTACGCAGTATTTT.